These T cell receptor beta chains were read from a single sample in a study of shared clonotypes between healthy human individuals. Method: immunoSEQ multiplex PCR; TCRdb's copy keeps in-frame clones and lacks some. The sample records approximately 940,000 clones, more than 75% being singletons. The sample taken for sequencing was memory CD4+ T cells sorted from blood. The source is a man aged 18 to 35 in good health. The CDR3 runs from the conserved cysteine through the conserved F or W. The order of the fields is CDR3 protein, CDR3 DNA, J gene, CDR3 length, D gene, clone size, V gene. D genes are given only for firm matches. For some rows the clone size is stated as once, few or many, or as a class when expanded; others skip it.

CASSPPSNNEQFF | TGTGCCAGCTCACCACCGTCGAACAATGAGCAGTTCTTC | TRBJ2-1 | 13 | - | - | TRBV18
CASSAQGRDTDTQYF | TGTGCCAGCAGCGCTCAGGGGCGGGACACAGATACGCAGTATTTT | TRBJ2-3 | 15 | - | - | TRBV11-2
CASSFLAGEPTDTQYF | TGTGCCAGCAGTTTTCTAGCGGGCGAGCCCACAGATACGCAGTATTTT | TRBJ2-3 | 16 | TRBD2 | - | TRBV27
CASSFTGFGTGELFF | TGTGCCAGCAGCTTTACAGGGTTTGGGACCGGGGAGCTGTTTTTT | TRBJ2-2 | 15 | - | - | TRBV11-3
CASRRETQYF | TGTGCCAGCAGGAGAGAGACCCAGTACTTC | TRBJ2-5 | 10 | - | - | TRBV6-5
CASSLARTDPGLDNEQFF | TGTGCCAGCAGCTTAGCGAGGACCGACCCGGGACTGGACAATGAGCAGTTCTTC | TRBJ2-1 | 18 | - | - | TRBV11-1
CASSQLDRRGEQYF | TGTGCCAGCAGCCAGCTCGACAGGAGAGGCGAGCAGTACTTC | TRBJ2-7 | 14 | - | few | TRBV14
CASTPPGALGTEAFF | TGTGCCAGCACCCCCCCAGGGGCTCTAGGCACTGAAGCTTTCTTT | TRBJ1-1 | 15 | - | - | TRBV5-4
CASSDSLGTGRITPLHF | TGTGCCAGCAGTGATAGTTTGGGGACAGGGAGAATAACACCCCTCCACTTT | TRBJ1-6 | 17 | TRBD1 | - | TRBV6-1
CASSKLRTGIPYEQYF | TGTGCCAGCAGCAAACTCCGGACAGGGATACCCTACGAGCAGTACTTC | TRBJ2-7 | 16 | - | - | TRBV21-1
CASSLLEYGYTF | TGTGCCAGCAGCTTGCTAGAGTATGGCTACACCTTC | TRBJ1-2 | 12 | - | - | TRBV5-6
CASSWRGAGESGELFF | TGTGCCAGCAGTTGGAGGGGAGCGGGGGAGTCCGGGGAGCTGTTTTTT | TRBJ2-2 | 16 | TRBD2 | - | TRBV6-5
CARSWTSGGLSSYEQYF | TGTGCCAGAAGCTGGACTAGCGGGGGGCTTAGCTCCTACGAGCAGTACTTC | TRBJ2-7 | 17 | TRBD2 | - | TRBV5-3
CASSGTGGPSPLHF | TGTGCCAGCAGCGGGACAGGGGGTCCTTCACCCCTCCACTTT | TRBJ1-6 | 14 | TRBD1 | - | TRBV7-9
CASSNTGTSFREQYF | TGCGCCAGCAGCAACACCGGGACTAGCTTCCGGGAGCAGTACTTC | TRBJ2-7 | 15 | TRBD2 | - | TRBV5-1
CASSQTGAEQFF | TGTGCCAGCAGTCAGACAGGGGCTGAGCAGTTCTTC | TRBJ2-1 | 12 | TRBD1 | - | TRBV5-4
CASSYDSTYEQYF | TGTGCCAGCAGTTACGACAGTACCTACGAGCAGTACTTC | TRBJ2-7 | 13 | - | - | TRBV6-6